This T cell receptor beta chain came from a study of vaccination and CD4 T cells after COVID-19. Study context: Convalescent participants consisted of six males and four females, two being Hispanic. Post-COVID sampling occurred a median about 100 days after diagnosis (range 35 to 161).

The treatment here: approximately 9-day PBMC culture with coronavirus spike peptide pools or control peptides (ViraFEST assay). With V trimmed by 3 bases and J by 2 bases, 4 bases remained unmatched. The CDR3 is made up of 17 amino acids. CDR1 is MDHEN, CDR2 SYDVKM, per germline. The Oncomine TCR Beta short-read assay generated sequence data from the DNA of cultured CD4+ T cells. A single record per CDR3 protein comes from TCRdb applying MiXCR to the PCR reads. The repertoire has roughly 8,400 distinct CDR3 sequences, 60% of them found once; the top ten carry approximately 13%. As to this clonotype: As yet, its antigen is unknown.

This chain connects TRBV28 to TRBJ2-6; 10 positions match TRBD1. Sample: cultured CD4+ T cells from blood, taken after SARS-CoV-2 vaccination. The clonotype originates from a human donor with COVID-19. The CDR3 DNA reads TGTGCCAGCAGTTTGGGACAGGGGAGACCTGGGGCCAACGTCCTGACTTTC. Residues: CASSLGQGRPGANVLTF.